This T cell receptor (beta chain) was captured by sequencing in a study of beta chain features in type 1 diabetes. Study background: The examined sorted cells totaled approximately 100 million across samples. Study-wide results and caveats: The naive, central memory and Treg TCRB repertoires looked more alike in patients than they did in healthy donors.

In its sample, this clone was seen many times. Antigen: not known. The V gene lost 3 bases and the J gene lost 12 bases, with 11 bases spanning the gap. The CDR3 sequence is 12 residues long. CDR1 and CDR2 from the germline V gene are MNHEY and SMNVEV (reference sequence). Reverse transcribing all isolated RNA meant expressed TCRB transcripts were sequenced. Measured with immunoSEQ multiplex PCR; TCRdb has only the in-frame clones, and not every one. The sample records 310,000 or so clones, 9.5% to 11% being singletons. CD45RO/CCR7/CD25/CD127/CD95/CD27 separated CD4+ naive, central memory, regulatory and stem cell-like memory cells by sorting. Without exception, sorted populations had purity beyond 98%.

This sequence joins TRBV27 and TRBJ1-4; D call uncertain. The sequenced sample was naive CD4+ T cells from blood. The sequence came from a young woman in good health. The CDR3: CASSFQSGQLFF. In DNA, the CDR3 is TGTGCCAGCAGTTTCCAGAGCGGTCAACTGTTTTTT.